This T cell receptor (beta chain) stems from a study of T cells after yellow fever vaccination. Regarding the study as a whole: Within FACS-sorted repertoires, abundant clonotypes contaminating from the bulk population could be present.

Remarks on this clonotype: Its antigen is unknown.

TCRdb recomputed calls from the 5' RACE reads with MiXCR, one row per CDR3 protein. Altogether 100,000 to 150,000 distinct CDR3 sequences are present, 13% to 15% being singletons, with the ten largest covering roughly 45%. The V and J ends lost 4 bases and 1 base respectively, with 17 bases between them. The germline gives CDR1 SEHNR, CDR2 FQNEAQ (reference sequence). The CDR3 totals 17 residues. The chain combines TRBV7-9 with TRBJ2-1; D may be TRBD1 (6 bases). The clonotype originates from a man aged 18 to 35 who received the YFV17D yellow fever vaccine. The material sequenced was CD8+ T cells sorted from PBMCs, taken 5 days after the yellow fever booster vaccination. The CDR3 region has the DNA TGTGCCAGCAGCTCCCCGGACAGTGCGATATCCTACAATGAGCAGTTCTTC. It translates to CASSSPDSAISYNEQFF.